The clone carrying this TCR beta chain showed up just a few times. The table came from immunoSEQ multiplex PCR; TCRdb's copy has only in-frame clones and leaves some out. This table has 40,000 or so clones, 70% to 90% appearing once. As for treatment: randomized to nivolumab then ipilimumab (arm A) or the reverse (arm B). No patient had prior DNA-damaging chemotherapy. PBMC sorting kept live CD3+CD8+ cells without CD19 or CD56. This CDR3 spans 13 amino acids. Germline V gene sequence: CDR1 MNHEY, CDR2 SMNVEV (reference sequence). V was pared by 3 bases and J by 5 bases, with 10 bases between. These data come from a study of sequential checkpoint blockade in melanoma. Overall study context: Randomization was 1:1 between first-line nivolumab→ipilimumab and ipilimumab→nivolumab. Each arm's sequence ended with maintenance nivolumab.

The clonotype comes from a human donor with melanoma. The source material was CD8+ T cells sorted from blood (inferred from file names), sampled from a patient given nivolumab and ipilimumab in sequence. V gene TRBV27 combines with J gene TRBJ1-2; D is perhaps TRBD1 (5 bases). The CDR3 DNA follows: TGTGCCAGCAGTTTTGGTGGGGGGTATGGCTACACCTTC. Translated, it gives CASSFGGGYGYTF.